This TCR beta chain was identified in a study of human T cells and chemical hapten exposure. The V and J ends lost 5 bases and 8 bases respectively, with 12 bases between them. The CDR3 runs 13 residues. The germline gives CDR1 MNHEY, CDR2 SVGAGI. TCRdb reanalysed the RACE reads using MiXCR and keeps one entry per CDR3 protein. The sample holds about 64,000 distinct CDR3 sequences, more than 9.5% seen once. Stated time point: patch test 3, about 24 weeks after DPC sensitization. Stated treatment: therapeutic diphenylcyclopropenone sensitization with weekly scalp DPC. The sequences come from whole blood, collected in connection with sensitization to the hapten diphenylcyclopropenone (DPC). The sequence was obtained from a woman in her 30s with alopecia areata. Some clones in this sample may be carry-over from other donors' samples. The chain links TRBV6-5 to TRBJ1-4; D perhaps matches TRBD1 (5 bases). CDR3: CASSKQDGEKLFF. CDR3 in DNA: TGTGCCAGCAGTAAACAGGACGGGGAAAAACTGTTTTTT.